The 12 T cell receptor beta chains below all came from one sample that was sequenced in a study of long-term antiretroviral therapy in people with HIV (dated by TCRdb to the early 2020s). The immunoSEQ hsTCRB v3.0 assay was used at survey level resolution for TRB variable region sequencing. Held by TCRdb, this immuneACCESS table contains in-frame sequences only and omits some clones. Under half of the omission traces to an unresolved V gene where checked; the cause of the rest is unknown. The table for this sample lists 32,000 or so clones; over 75% of them were counted only once. The ten largest clones capture approximately 4.4% of the sample. The input for sequencing was unsorted PBMCs, taken around 3.3 years after starting antiretroviral therapy. The origin of the receptors is a man aged 18 to 29 with HIV.

The chain links TRBV6-6 to TRBJ1-5; D might be TRBD1 (5 bases). This CDR3 spans 14 amino acids. The V gene lost 7 bases and the J gene lost 7 bases, with 17 bases spanning the gap. The germline V gene has CDR1 MNHNY and CDR2 SVGAGI (reference sequence). The CDR3, as DNA: TGTGCCAGCAACCCCGTGGGGCGAGAACAGCCCCAGCATTTT. It encodes CASNPVGREQPQHF.

The table lists this clone with a count of one. The rearrangement joins TRBV28 to TRBJ2-7; the D is unclear. The V gene's germline CDR1 is MDHEN and CDR2 SYDVKM. V gave up 2 bases and J gave up 3 bases, with 11 bases separating them. CDR3 length equals 14 residues. CDR3 nucleotide sequence: TGTGCCAGCAGTTTAAGAGTAGCTAACTACGAGCAGTACTTC. Its protein is CASSLRVANYEQYF.

This clone was detected once. This rearrangement joins TRBV27 to TRBJ1-4, with 8 positions matching TRBD1. This CDR3 contains 12 residues. Trimming cost V 7 bases and J 10 bases; bases outside gene matches: 5. The V gene's germline CDR1 is MNHEY and CDR2 SMNVEV (reference sequence). The CDR3 DNA reads TGTGCCAGCAAACAGGGGGGCGGAAAACTGTTTTTT. Translating it yields CASKQGGGKLFF. Full variable domain (remainder filled in from reference TRBV27 and TRBJ1-4): EAQVTQNPRYLITVTGKKLTVTCSQNMNHEYMSWYRQDPGLGLRQIYYSMNVEVTDKGDVPEGYKVSRKEKRNFPLILESPSPNQTSLYFCASKQGGGKLFFGSGTQLSVL.

This chain links TRBV9 with TRBJ2-2; D is unresolved. The V end was cut by 0 bases, the J end by 2 bases, with 17 bases between. The CDR3 is 18 amino acids. Germline V gene data show CDR1 as SGDLS and CDR2 as YYNGEE. CDR3 bases: TGTGCCAGCAGCGTAGCCGTTCCGTGGGGAATAAACACCGGGGAGCTGTTTTTT. This gives the protein CASSVAVPWGINTGELFF.

The CDR3 loop is CASALAGVSTGELFF. The CDR3 bases are TGTGCCAGCGCCCTAGCGGGAGTCAGCACCGGGGAGCTGTTTTTT. V usage is TRBV6-5 and J usage is TRBJ2-2; 10 bases are shared with TRBD2. CDR3 length equals 15 residues. Germline V lookup: CDR1 MNHEY, CDR2 SVGAGI. The trim removed 8 bases at V and 4 bases at J, leaving 7 bases unmatched.

The V call is TRBV4-1, the J call TRBJ2-7, with 9 positions matching TRBD1. The ends lost 4 bases at V and 2 bases at J; junction bases unmatched: 6. The CDR3 is 15 amino acids. Per germline, CDR1 MGHRA and CDR2 YSYEKL. CDR3 amino acids: CASSLETGGPYEQYF. DNA for the CDR3: TGCGCCAGCAGCCTAGAGACAGGGGGGCCCTACGAGCAGTACTTC.

This clone was detected once. The chain recombines TRBV12-5 with TRBJ1-2, with D uncertain. The V gene lost 5 bases and the J gene lost 5 bases, with 18 bases spanning the gap. Germline-derived CDR1 and CDR2 are LGHNT and FRNRAP. The CDR3 extends over 15 amino acids. DNA of the CDR3: TGTGCTAGTGGTCCCCGCGGTCCGGGAGAGTATGGCTACACCTTC. It translates to CASGPRGPGEYGYTF.

The J gene is TRBJ2-3, the V gene TRBV4-1; D call uncertain. V was cut by 4 bases and J by 4 bases, with 15 bases left in between. Germline-derived CDR1 and CDR2 are MGHRA and YSYEKL. The CDR3 contains 15 residues. The CDR3 here is CASSPQSIYADTQYF. CDR3 in DNA: TGCGCCAGCAGCCCCCAGAGTATTTATGCAGATACGCAGTATTTT.

This rearrangement joins TRBV19 to TRBJ2-1; D not resolved. V gave up 9 bases and J gave up 0 bases, with 15 bases separating them. Germline lookup yields CDR1 LNHDA and CDR2 SQIVND (reference sequence). CDR3 size: 15 residues. The CDR3 region is CASKASGSSYNEQFF. The CDR3 DNA reads as TGTGCCAGCAAGGCTTCGGGTAGCTCCTACAATGAGCAGTTCTTC.

The chain uses TRBV5-6 and TRBJ1-1, with D perhaps TRBD1 (5 bases). The ends were cut back, 4 bases at V and 4 bases at J, with 20 bases in the middle. The germline gives CDR1 SGHDT, CDR2 YYEEEE. This CDR3 contains 16 residues. Here the CDR3 reads CASSVSGRSKGTEAFF. The CDR3 DNA follows: TGTGCCAGCAGCGTCTCAGGGAGGAGTAAAGGCACTGAAGCTTTCTTT. Drawing the rest from reference TRBV5-6 and TRBJ1-1, the complete variable domain is DAGVTQSPTHLIKTRGQQVTLRCSPKSGHDTVSWYQQALGQGPQFIFQYYEEEERQRGNFPDRFSGHQFPNYSSELNVNALLLGDSALYLCASSVSGRSKGTEAFFGQGTRLTVV.

V is TRBV27 and J is TRBJ2-7; tentatively, D is TRBD2 (5 bases). This CDR3 is built from 13 residues. Germline lookup yields CDR1 MNHEY and CDR2 SMNVEV (reference sequence). Between the trimmed V and J ends, which lost 6 bases and 2 bases, there was a span of 11 bases. CDR3 residues: CASSRRDTYEQYF. CDR3 DNA sequence: TGTGCCAGCAGCCGACGGGATACCTACGAGCAGTACTTC.

This clone was detected only once. The chain is built from TRBV27 and TRBJ2-1, with D possibly matching TRBD2 (6 bases). CDR1 and CDR2 (germline): MNHEY, SMNVEV (reference sequence). The V end lost 5 bases, the J end lost 0 bases, and 11 bases lay between the germline ends. There are 15 residues in the CDR3. Here the CDR3 reads CASSPIADSYNEQFF. In DNA form, the CDR3 reads TGTGCCAGCAGTCCAATAGCGGACTCCTACAATGAGCAGTTCTTC.